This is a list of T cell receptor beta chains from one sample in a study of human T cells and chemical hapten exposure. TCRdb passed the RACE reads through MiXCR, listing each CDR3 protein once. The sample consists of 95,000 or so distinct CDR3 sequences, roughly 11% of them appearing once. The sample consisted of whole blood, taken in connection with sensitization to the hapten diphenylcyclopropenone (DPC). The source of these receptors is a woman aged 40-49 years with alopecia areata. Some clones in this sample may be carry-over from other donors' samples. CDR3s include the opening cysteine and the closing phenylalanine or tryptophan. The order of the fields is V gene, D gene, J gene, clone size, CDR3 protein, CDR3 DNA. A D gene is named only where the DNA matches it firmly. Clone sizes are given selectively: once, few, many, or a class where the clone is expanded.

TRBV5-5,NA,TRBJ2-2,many,CASSSTLTGRLNTGELFF,TGTGCCAGCAGCTCTACCTTAACGGGACGGCTGAACACCGGGGAGCTGTTTTTT
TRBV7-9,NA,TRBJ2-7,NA,CASSGLTYEQYF,TGTGCCAGCAGCGGACTGACCTACGAGCAGTACTTC
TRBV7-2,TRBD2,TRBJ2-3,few,CASSQRGTSGRAGDTQYF,TGTGCCAGCAGCCAGCGAGGGACTAGCGGGAGGGCCGGAGATACGCAGTATTTT
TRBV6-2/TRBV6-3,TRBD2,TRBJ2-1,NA,CASSYLGGGHNEQFF,TGTGCCAGCAGTTACCTGGGCGGGGGGCACAATGAGCAGTTCTTC
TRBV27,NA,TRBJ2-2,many,CASSSRTDSGELFF,TGTGCCAGCAGTTCTCGGACAGATTCCGGGGAGCTGTTTTTT
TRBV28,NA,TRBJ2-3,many,CASREGTQYF,TGTGCCAGCAGAGAGGGTACGCAGTATTTT
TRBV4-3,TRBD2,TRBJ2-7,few,CASSQRASGRYEQYF,TGCGCCAGCAGCCAAAGGGCTAGCGGGAGATACGAGCAGTACTTC
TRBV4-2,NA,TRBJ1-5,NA,CASSQDVGDNQPQHF,TGTGCCAGCAGCCAAGATGTGGGCGACAATCAGCCCCAGCATTTT
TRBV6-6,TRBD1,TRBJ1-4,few,CASNLRQGLNPNEKLFF,TGTGCCAGCAACCTTAGACAGGGGCTGAACCCTAATGAAAAACTGTTTTTT
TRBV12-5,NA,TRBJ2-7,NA,CASGPGYEQYF,TGTGCTAGTGGCCCCGGCTACGAGCAGTACTTC
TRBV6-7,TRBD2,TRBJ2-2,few,CASSNPDVGAGVDTGELFF,TGTGCCAGCAGTAACCCCGACGTCGGCGCGGGGGTGGACACCGGGGAGCTGTTTTTT
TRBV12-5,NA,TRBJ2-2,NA,CASGLQGPTGELFF,TGTGCTAGTGGTTTGCAGGGTCCCACCGGGGAGCTGTTTTTT
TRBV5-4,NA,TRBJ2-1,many,CASSLPPPGNEQFF,TGTGCCAGCAGCTTGCCCCCACCCGGCAATGAGCAGTTCTTC
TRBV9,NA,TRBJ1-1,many,CASSVGRGAGTEAFF,TGTGCCAGCAGCGTAGGAAGGGGAGCTGGGACTGAAGCTTTCTTT
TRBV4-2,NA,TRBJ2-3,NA,CASSQTEGTQYF,TGTGCCAGCAGCCAGACGGAAGGTACGCAGTATTTT
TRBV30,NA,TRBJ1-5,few,CAWGRGNSNQPQHF,TGTGCCTGGGGCCGGGGAAATAGCAATCAGCCCCAGCATTTT
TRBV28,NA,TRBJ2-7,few,CASSPRRGDAPYEQYF,TGTGCCAGCAGTCCCCGCAGAGGGGACGCACCCTACGAGCAGTACTTC
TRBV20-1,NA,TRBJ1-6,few,CSARDVGVRGSPLHF,TGCAGTGCTAGAGATGTAGGGGTCCGGGGTTCACCCCTCCACTTT
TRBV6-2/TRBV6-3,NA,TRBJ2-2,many,CASSLQGRHTGELFF,TGTGCCAGCAGCCTTCAGGGGCGTCACACCGGGGAGCTGTTTTTT
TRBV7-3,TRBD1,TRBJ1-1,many,CASSSRQGSTEAFF,TGTGCCAGCAGCTCCAGACAGGGAAGCACTGAAGCTTTCTTT
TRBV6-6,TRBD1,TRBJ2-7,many,CASRPQTGGSYEQYF,TGTGCCAGCAGACCCCAGACAGGGGGCTCCTACGAGCAGTACTTC
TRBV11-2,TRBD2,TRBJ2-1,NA,CASSLASGSYEQFF,TGTGCCAGCAGCTTAGCGAGCGGGAGCTATGAGCAGTTCTTC
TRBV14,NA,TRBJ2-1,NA,CASSQVKRSYNEQFF,TGTGCCAGCAGCCAAGTAAAAAGGTCCTACAATGAGCAGTTCTTC
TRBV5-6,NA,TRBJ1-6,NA,CASSLTQGLASPLHF,TGTGCCAGCAGCTTGACCCAGGGATTGGCGTCACCCCTCCACTTT
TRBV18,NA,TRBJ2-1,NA,CASSGRAGHGFF,TGTGCCAGCTCAGGACGGGCGGGCCATGGATTCTTC
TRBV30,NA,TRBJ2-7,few,CAWSGVRYEQYF,TGTGCCTGGAGTGGGGTAAGGTACGAGCAGTACTTC
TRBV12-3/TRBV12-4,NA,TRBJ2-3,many,CASSSGPTDTQYF,TGTGCCAGCAGTTCCGGACCAACAGATACGCAGTATTTT
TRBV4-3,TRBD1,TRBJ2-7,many,CASSQRDRGYEQYF,TGCGCCAGCAGCCAGCGGGACAGGGGCTACGAGCAGTACTTC
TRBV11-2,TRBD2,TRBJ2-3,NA,CASSAQGAGVADTQYF,TGTGCCAGCAGCGCCCAGGGAGCGGGAGTGGCAGATACGCAGTATTTT
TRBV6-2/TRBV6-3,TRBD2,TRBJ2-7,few,CASSRDYLSYEQYF,TGTGCCAGCAGTCGGGACTACCTTTCCTACGAGCAGTACTTC
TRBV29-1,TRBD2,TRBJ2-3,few,CSVVLSSGRTDTQYF,TGCAGCGTTGTATTGTCCAGCGGGAGAACAGATACGCAGTATTTT
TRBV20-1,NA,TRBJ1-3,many,CSASPGIAWNTIYF,TGCAGTGCTAGCCCCGGGATAGCCTGGAACACCATATATTTT
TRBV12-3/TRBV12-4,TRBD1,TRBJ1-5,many,CASNSGQGGNQPQHF,TGTGCCAGCAATTCCGGACAGGGGGGGAATCAGCCCCAGCATTTT
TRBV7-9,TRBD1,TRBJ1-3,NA,CASSQPRTGGDPTGNTIYF,TGTGCCAGCAGTCAGCCCAGGACAGGGGGCGATCCGACTGGAAACACCATATATTTT
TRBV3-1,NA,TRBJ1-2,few,CASSRWDGNYGYTF,TGTGCCAGCAGCCGCTGGGACGGGAACTATGGCTACACCTTC
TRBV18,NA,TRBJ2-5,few,CAGTGTRGKTQYF,TGTGCCGGAACCGGGACCAGAGGAAAGACCCAGTACTTC
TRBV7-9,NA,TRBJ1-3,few,CASRRGLGNTIYF,TGTGCCAGCAGAAGGGGCTTAGGAAACACCATATATTTT
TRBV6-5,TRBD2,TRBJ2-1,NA,CASIRTSGRNEQFF,TGTGCCAGCATTCGGACTAGCGGCCGCAATGAGCAGTTCTTC
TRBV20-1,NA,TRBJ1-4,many,CSASGLNEKLFF,TGCAGTGCTAGCGGTCTTAATGAAAAACTGTTTTTT
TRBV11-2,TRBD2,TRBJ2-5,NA,CASSLLVVAGDQETQYF,TGTGCCAGCAGCTTACTGGTGGTAGCGGGGGACCAAGAGACCCAGTACTTC
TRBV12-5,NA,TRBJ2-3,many,CASGSGERTDTQYF,TGTGCTAGTGGTTCCGGGGAGCGCACAGATACGCAGTATTTT
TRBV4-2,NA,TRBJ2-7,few,CASSQVLAHSYEQYF,TGTGCCAGCAGCCAAGTTCTAGCCCACTCCTACGAGCAGTACTTC
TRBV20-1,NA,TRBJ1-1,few,CSAREGSRAEAFF,TGCAGTGCTAGAGAGGGGAGTCGGGCTGAAGCTTTCTTT
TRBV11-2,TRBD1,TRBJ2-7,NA,CASSWMGQGMEEYF,TGTGCCAGCAGCTGGATGGGACAGGGCATGGAGGAGTACTTC
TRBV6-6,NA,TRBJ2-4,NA,CASREGGGNIQYF,TGTGCCAGCAGGGAGGGGGGAGGAAACATTCAGTACTTC
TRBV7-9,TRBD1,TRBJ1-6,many,CASSLASGTGQSPLHF,TGTGCCAGCAGCTTAGCGTCGGGGACAGGGCAATCACCCCTCCACTTT
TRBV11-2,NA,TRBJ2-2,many,CASSPPPGTGELFF,TGTGCCAGCAGCCCCCCCCCGGGCACCGGGGAGCTGTTTTTT